A single sample is the source of the 14 T cell receptor beta chains below, sequenced in a study of cytomegalovirus exposure and HLA in healthy donors. Produced via immunoSEQ multiplex PCR; TCRdb's table is partial and in-frame only. Altogether 68,000 or so clones are present, around 90% being singletons, with the ten largest covering just over 3%. Sequenced sample: PBMCs. The source of these receptors is a young man in good health and CMV-seronegative.

The V and J genes are TRBV7-2 and TRBJ2-1; D perhaps matches TRBD1 (6 bases). This CDR3 is built from 15 residues. V gave up 6 bases and J gave up 2 bases, with 14 bases separating them. CDR1 is SGHTA and CDR2 is FQGNSA in the germline V gene. The CDR3 spells CASRWGLNPYNEQFF. The CDR3 DNA reads TGTGCCAGCAGGTGGGGGCTCAATCCCTACAATGAGCAGTTCTTC.

The rearrangement joins TRBV2 to TRBJ2-7; D is ambiguous. Trimming left V 3 bases short and J 3 bases short, with 12 bases between. The CDR3 consists of 14 residues. CDR1 is SNHLY, CDR2 FYNNEI, per germline. The CDR3 DNA reads as TGTGCCAGCAGTGACCGGGTCGTGAACTACGAGCAGTACTTC. Encoded protein: CASSDRVVNYEQYF.

The rearrangement joins TRBV13 to TRBJ1-1, with D possibly being TRBD1 (6 bases). The CDR3 loop spans 14 amino acids. V lost 5 bases to trimming and J lost 4 bases, with 14 bases between them. From germline, CDR1 is PRHDT and CDR2 FYEKMQ (reference sequence). CDR3 DNA: TGTGCCAGCAGCACCCACAGGGTGGGCACTGAAGCTTTCTTT. Protein: CASSTHRVGTEAFF.

The rearrangement joins TRBV18 to TRBJ1-5, with 9 bases aligning to TRBD1. After removal of 6 bases from V and 4 bases from J, the junction contained 4 bases not matched to a gene. CDR3 length: 14 amino acids. Germline CDR1 KGHSH, CDR2 LQKENI. This CDR3 reads CASSPGTGNQPQHF. The CDR3 nucleotides are TGTGCCAGCTCGCCCGGGACAGGGAATCAGCCCCAGCATTTT. Variable domain in full (rest from reference TRBV18 and TRBJ1-5): NAGVMQNPRHLVRRRGQEARLRCSPMKGHSHVYWYRQLPEEGLKFMVYLQKENIIDESGMPKERFSAEFPKEGPSILRIQQVVRGDSAAYFCASSPGTGNQPQHFGDGTRLSIL.

This clone was counted a single time. The chain is built from TRBV28 and TRBJ1-4, with 8 positions matching TRBD1. Germline CDR1 reads MDHEN; CDR2 reads SYDVKM. The trim removed 5 bases at V and 4 bases at J, leaving 9 bases unmatched. CDR3 size: 16 residues. CDR3 sequence reads: CASSPEGTGDNEKLFF. CDR3 nucleotide sequence: TGTGCCAGCAGTCCGGAAGGGACAGGTGATAATGAAAAACTGTTTTTT.

This clone appeared a single time. The chain uses TRBV19 and TRBJ2-1; 10 nucleotides match TRBD2. From germline, CDR1 is LNHDA and CDR2 SQIVND (reference sequence). This CDR3 contains 15 residues. The ends lost 3 bases at V and 8 bases at J; junction bases unmatched: 7. The CDR3 DNA follows: TGTGCCAGTAGTATTTTTTTAGCGGGAGGTTATGAGCAGTTCTTC. It codes for CASSIFLAGGYEQFF. The entire variable domain, with the rest obtained from reference TRBV19 and TRBJ2-1, is as follows: DGGITQSPKYLFRKEGQNVTLSCEQNLNHDAMYWYRQDPGQGLRLIYYSQIVNDFQKGDIAEGYSVSREKKESFPLTVTSAQKNPTAFYLCASSIFLAGGYEQFFGPGTRLTVL.

The chain couples TRBV28 to TRBJ1-1, with D uncertain. Trimming shortened V by 5 bases and J by 1 base, and 8 bases separated the two germline ends. Germline V gene lookup returns CDR1 MDHEN and CDR2 SYDVKM. The CDR3 spans 13 residues. CDR3: CASSITKNTEAFF. The CDR3 DNA sequence: TGTGCCAGCAGTATCACAAAGAACACTGAAGCTTTCTTT. Based on the CDR3 plus reference TRBV28 and TRBJ1-1, the full variable domain is DVKVTQSSRYLVKRTGEKVFLECVQDMDHENMFWYRQDPGLGLRLIYFSYDVKMKEKGDIPEGYSVSREKKERFSLILESASTNQTSMYLCASSITKNTEAFFGQGTRLTVV.

The rearrangement links TRBV28 to TRBJ2-5, with 7 bases fitting TRBD1. Germline loops: CDR1 MDHEN, CDR2 SYDVKM. Trimming at V came to 7 bases and at J to 7 bases, leaving 9 bases not matched to a gene. This CDR3 region has 13 residues. The CDR3 region is CASKVTGVGTQYF. The CDR3 DNA follows: TGTGCCAGCAAGGTAACAGGGGTAGGGACCCAGTACTTC. The whole variable domain, remainder taken from reference TRBV28 and TRBJ2-5, is DVKVTQSSRYLVKRTGEKVFLECVQDMDHENMFWYRQDPGLGLRLIYFSYDVKMKEKGDIPEGYSVSREKKERFSLILESASTNQTSMYLCASKVTGVGTQYFGPGTRLLVL.

In nucleotides, the CDR3 is TGCGCCAGCAGGAGGACTAGCGGCCGTTCGGAGACCCAGTACTTC. Translation gives CASRRTSGRSETQYF. This chain connects TRBV5-1 to TRBJ2-5, with 10 bases fitting TRBD2. Trimming took 5 bases from V and 5 from J; bases not matched to a gene: 9. The CDR3 extends over 15 amino acids. From germline, CDR1 is SGHRS and CDR2 YFSETQ.

The genes are TRBV5-1 and TRBJ2-1, with 9 bases identical to TRBD2. There are 17 residues in the CDR3. V was clipped by 1 base and J by 8 bases; unmatched bases: 13. The V gene's germline CDR1 is SGHRS and CDR2 YFSETQ. The CDR3, as DNA: TGCGCCAGCAGCTTGAAAGTAGCGGGAGTGCTTAGGGATGAGCAGTTCTTC. It codes for CASSLKVAGVLRDEQFF.

The V and J genes are TRBV27 and TRBJ2-6; possible D gene TRBD2, 6 bases. The CDR3 spans 16 residues. Germline V lookup: CDR1 MNHEY, CDR2 SMNVEV (reference sequence). The V end lost 3 bases, the J end lost 1 base, and 10 bases lay between the germline ends. Here the CDR3 reads CASSFGGGSGANVLTF. The CDR3 bases are TGTGCCAGCAGTTTCGGGGGAGGATCTGGGGCCAACGTCCTGACTTTC.

The CDR3 spells CASRKVAGVDEQYF. For the CDR3, the DNA is TGTGCCAGCAGAAAAGTAGCGGGAGTGGACGAGCAGTACTTC. The chain employs TRBV6-5 and TRBJ2-7; 9 positions agree with TRBD2. This CDR3 is built from 14 residues. Germline values: CDR1 MNHEY, CDR2 SVGAGI. V gave up 6 bases and J gave up 5 bases; unmatched junction bases: 8.

V is TRBV18 and J is TRBJ2-3, with 7 bases lining up with TRBD2. The CDR3 loop spans 16 amino acids. Germline values: CDR1 KGHSH, CDR2 LQKENI. J lost 3 bases, V lost 0 bases, and 6 bases had no gene match. CDR3 sequence: CASSPPRSGTTDTQYF. The DNA of the CDR3 is TGTGCCAGCTCACCACCGAGGAGCGGGACGACAGATACGCAGTATTTT. The variable domain in full, completed from reference TRBV18 and TRBJ2-3, reads NAGVMQNPRHLVRRRGQEARLRCSPMKGHSHVYWYRQLPEEGLKFMVYLQKENIIDESGMPKERFSAEFPKEGPSILRIQQVVRGDSAAYFCASSPPRSGTTDTQYFGPGTRLTVL.

The rearrangement joins TRBV9 to TRBJ2-2; D is undetermined. Germline V lookup: CDR1 SGDLS, CDR2 YYNGEE. V was pared by 5 bases and J by 4 bases, with 12 bases between. The CDR3 is 14 amino acids. The CDR3 here is CASSDGQFTGELFF. For the CDR3, the DNA is TGTGCCAGCAGTGATGGGCAGTTCACCGGGGAGCTGTTTTTT.